These T cell receptor beta chains were read from a single sample in a study of T cells after yellow fever vaccination. TCRdb reprocessed the 5' RACE reads via MiXCR and lists one record per CDR3 protein. The sample gives some 300,000 distinct CDR3 sequences, around 10% of which show up once; less than 3.5% is in the top ten. The material sequenced was CD4+ T cells sorted from PBMCs, taken 45 days after the yellow fever booster vaccination. These receptors were obtained from a man aged 18 to 29 who received the YFV17D yellow fever vaccine. The CDR3 runs from the conserved cysteine through the conserved F or W. A D gene is named only where the DNA matches it firmly. Rows give clone size only sometimes, using once, few, many, or a class for an expanded clone.

abundance: few
d_gene: NA
v_gene: TRBV3-1
j_gene: TRBJ1-6
CDR3nt: TGTGCCAGCAGCCAAGAGGCGGGGCTTGTACCCCTCCACTTT
CDR3aa: CASSQEAGLVPLHF

abundance: few
d_gene: NA
v_gene: TRBV2
j_gene: TRBJ2-7
CDR3nt: TGTGCCAGCACTCCTGAAGGGACCTTGGAGTACTTC
CDR3aa: CASTPEGTLEYF

abundance: few
d_gene: NA
v_gene: TRBV7-9
j_gene: TRBJ1-1
CDR3nt: TGTGCCAGCAGCGAGGGTAGTGGGGACACTGAAGCTTTCTTT
CDR3aa: CASSEGSGDTEAFF

abundance: few
d_gene: NA
v_gene: TRBV5-1
j_gene: TRBJ2-4
CDR3nt: TGCGCCAGCAGCTTGCACCAGGGGGCGGGGGACATTCAGTACTTC
CDR3aa: CASSLHQGAGDIQYF

abundance: many
d_gene: TRBD2
v_gene: TRBV6-5
j_gene: TRBJ2-3
CDR3nt: TGTGCCAGCAGCCTTAGCGGGACTAGCACAGATACGCAGTATTTT
CDR3aa: CASSLSGTSTDTQYF

abundance: NA
d_gene: NA
v_gene: TRBV9
j_gene: TRBJ2-1
CDR3nt: TGTGCCAGCAGCGTTCACAATGAGCAGTTCTTC
CDR3aa: CASSVHNEQFF

abundance: NA
d_gene: TRBD1
v_gene: TRBV19
j_gene: TRBJ1-2
CDR3nt: TGTGCCAGTAGCGGACCGGGACAGGGGGCCTATGGCTACACCTTC
CDR3aa: CASSGPGQGAYGYTF

abundance: NA
d_gene: NA
v_gene: TRBV12-5
j_gene: TRBJ2-3
CDR3nt: TGTGCTAGTGGGATGGGGGTCAAAGTAGACACAGATACGCAGTATTTT
CDR3aa: CASGMGVKVDTDTQYF

abundance: NA
d_gene: TRBD1
v_gene: TRBV20-1
j_gene: TRBJ1-1
CDR3nt: TGCAGTGCTTCGGGACAGGTGAACACTGAAGCTTTCTTT
CDR3aa: CSASGQVNTEAFF

abundance: NA
d_gene: TRBD1
v_gene: TRBV12-3/TRBV12-4
j_gene: TRBJ1-2
CDR3nt: TGTGCCAGCAGTTACAGGGGGGAGGGCTACACCTTC
CDR3aa: CASSYRGEGYTF

abundance: few
d_gene: NA
v_gene: TRBV10-3
j_gene: TRBJ2-3
CDR3nt: TGTGCCATCAGTGAGAGGCCCACAGATATGCAGTATTTT
CDR3aa: CAISERPTDMQYF

abundance: few
d_gene: NA
v_gene: TRBV29-1
j_gene: TRBJ1-5
CDR3nt: TGCAGCGTTGGAGGTGGGGGCTATCAGCCCCAGCATTTT
CDR3aa: CSVGGGGYQPQHF

abundance: few
d_gene: NA
v_gene: TRBV28
j_gene: TRBJ1-1
CDR3nt: TGTGCCAGCAGTTTACCCGACGTGAAAGCTTTCTTT
CDR3aa: CASSLPDVKAFF

abundance: NA
d_gene: TRBD2
v_gene: TRBV15
j_gene: TRBJ2-7
CDR3nt: TGTGCCACCAGCAGAGATTCGGCTAGCGGGGCCTACGAGCAGTACTTC
CDR3aa: CATSRDSASGAYEQYF

abundance: few
d_gene: NA
v_gene: TRBV5-1
j_gene: TRBJ2-5
CDR3nt: TGCGCCAGCACCACCCTGGGGAACCGACAAGAGACCCAGTACTTC
CDR3aa: CASTTLGNRQETQYF

abundance: few
d_gene: TRBD2
v_gene: TRBV19
j_gene: TRBJ2-1
CDR3nt: TGTGCCAGTAGTAACAGCGGGGGGGCCGCCAATGAGCAGTTCTTC
CDR3aa: CASSNSGGAANEQFF

abundance: many
d_gene: NA
v_gene: TRBV6-5
j_gene: TRBJ1-5
CDR3nt: TGTGCCAGCAGTCCGCGGACGAACCTGGGCAATCAGCCCCAGCATTTT
CDR3aa: CASSPRTNLGNQPQHF

abundance: NA
d_gene: NA
v_gene: TRBV6-2/TRBV6-3
j_gene: TRBJ2-1
CDR3nt: TGTGCCAGCAGTCAAGGGGCTGAGCAGTTCTTC
CDR3aa: CASSQGAEQFF

abundance: many
d_gene: NA
v_gene: TRBV15
j_gene: TRBJ1-3
CDR3nt: TGTGCCACCAGCAGAGATCAATCTGCGCACCTCTCTGGAAACACCATATATTTT
CDR3aa: CATSRDQSAHLSGNTIYF

abundance: many
d_gene: NA
v_gene: TRBV6-5
j_gene: TRBJ2-6
CDR3nt: TGTGCCAGCAGCCCTGGACGGCGAAACGTCCTGACTTTC
CDR3aa: CASSPGRRNVLTF

abundance: few
d_gene: NA
v_gene: TRBV5-1
j_gene: TRBJ2-5
CDR3nt: TGCGCCAGCAGGCCGGAGGGGGAGACCCAGTACTTC
CDR3aa: CASRPEGETQYF

abundance: NA
d_gene: TRBD1
v_gene: TRBV6-5
j_gene: TRBJ1-3
CDR3nt: TGTGCCAGCAGTGGATACAGGGGGCTTTCGGAAAACACCATATATTTT
CDR3aa: CASSGYRGLSENTIYF

abundance: many
d_gene: NA
v_gene: TRBV10-1
j_gene: TRBJ2-4
CDR3nt: TGCGCCAGCAGTGACAGGGGATCCAAAAACATTCAGTACTTC
CDR3aa: CASSDRGSKNIQYF

abundance: many
d_gene: NA
v_gene: TRBV4-2
j_gene: TRBJ1-1
CDR3nt: TGTGCCAGCAGCAGACTAGGGGTCCAGGCGAACACTGAAGCTTTCTTT
CDR3aa: CASSRLGVQANTEAFF

abundance: NA
d_gene: NA
v_gene: TRBV7-2
j_gene: TRBJ1-3
CDR3nt: TGTGCCAGCAGGCCCGCAGGGAGCTCTGGAAACACCATATATTTT
CDR3aa: CASRPAGSSGNTIYF

abundance: few
d_gene: NA
v_gene: TRBV12-3/TRBV12-4
j_gene: TRBJ1-5
CDR3nt: TGTGCCAGCAGTGGAGACAGAGATAGCAATCAGCCCCAGCATTTT
CDR3aa: CASSGDRDSNQPQHF

abundance: few
d_gene: NA
v_gene: TRBV6-6
j_gene: TRBJ1-3
CDR3nt: TGTGCCAGCAGTTATCTGGCTTCTGGAAACACCATATATTTT
CDR3aa: CASSYLASGNTIYF

abundance: many
d_gene: TRBD2
v_gene: TRBV27
j_gene: TRBJ2-5
CDR3nt: TGTGCCAGCAGTTACAGGGGACTAGCGATAGAGACCCAGTACTTC
CDR3aa: CASSYRGLAIETQYF

abundance: NA
d_gene: NA
v_gene: TRBV6-2/TRBV6-3
j_gene: TRBJ1-2
CDR3nt: TGTGCCAGCAGTCCCGACGGACAGCCCTATGGCTACACCTTC
CDR3aa: CASSPDGQPYGYTF

abundance: NA
d_gene: TRBD2
v_gene: TRBV20-1
j_gene: TRBJ2-5
CDR3nt: TGCACCGGAGGGCGGGGGGAGACCCAGTACTTC
CDR3aa: CTGGRGETQYF

abundance: NA
d_gene: NA
v_gene: TRBV29-1
j_gene: TRBJ1-4
CDR3nt: TGCAGCGTTGAAGATACTATGGCTGGAAAACTGTTTTTT
CDR3aa: CSVEDTMAGKLFF

abundance: NA
d_gene: NA
v_gene: TRBV27
j_gene: TRBJ2-3
CDR3nt: TGTGCCAGCAGTGCTAGCCCGGCGGGGCGAGGTGCAGATACGCAGTATTTT
CDR3aa: CASSASPAGRGADTQYF

abundance: few
d_gene: NA
v_gene: TRBV3-1
j_gene: TRBJ1-1
CDR3nt: TGTGCCAGCAGCCAGGCCCCTACAGGGCGCACTGAAGCTTTCTTT
CDR3aa: CASSQAPTGRTEAFF

abundance: few
d_gene: TRBD2
v_gene: TRBV20-1
j_gene: TRBJ2-7
CDR3nt: TGCAGTGCCCTAGGGACTAGCGGGGGGGCTTCAGATCCGTACGAGCAGTACTTC
CDR3aa: CSALGTSGGASDPYEQYF

abundance: few
d_gene: TRBD1
v_gene: TRBV7-9
j_gene: TRBJ1-4
CDR3nt: TGTGCCAGCAGCTTACCCTCGACAGGGCTGAATGAAAAACTGTTTTTT
CDR3aa: CASSLPSTGLNEKLFF

abundance: many
d_gene: NA
v_gene: TRBV4-3
j_gene: TRBJ2-3
CDR3nt: TGCGCCAGCAGCCACGGAAGGTCAGATACGCAGTATTTT
CDR3aa: CASSHGRSDTQYF

abundance: NA
d_gene: NA
v_gene: TRBV20-1
j_gene: TRBJ2-2
CDR3nt: TGCAGTGCTAGAGATCGTGGTCGCGGAGTAACCGGGGAGCTGTTTTTT
CDR3aa: CSARDRGRGVTGELFF

abundance: few
d_gene: NA
v_gene: TRBV19
j_gene: TRBJ1-4
CDR3nt: TGTGCCAGTAGTATAGATCTCTACCCGCGGGGCGAAAAACTGTTTTTT
CDR3aa: CASSIDLYPRGEKLFF

abundance: few
d_gene: TRBD1
v_gene: TRBV12-3/TRBV12-4
j_gene: TRBJ2-5
CDR3nt: TGTGCCAGCAGTGTTGGCAGGGGGCTGAAGACCCTGTACTTC
CDR3aa: CASSVGRGLKTLYF

abundance: NA
d_gene: NA
v_gene: TRBV9
j_gene: TRBJ2-7
CDR3nt: TGTGCCAGCAGCCCCCTAGGCAGTTCCTACGAGCAGTACTTC
CDR3aa: CASSPLGSSYEQYF

abundance: NA
d_gene: TRBD2
v_gene: TRBV29-1
j_gene: TRBJ2-3
CDR3nt: TGCAGCGTTGCCTTGATAACCGGGACTAGCGGGGAAGATACGCAGTATTTT
CDR3aa: CSVALITGTSGEDTQYF